The 25 T cell receptor beta chains given below trace back to one sample, sequenced in a study of control samples from healthy donors and cancer patients. Libraries were prepared by immunoSEQ multiplex PCR; TCRdb keeps only in-frame clonotypes and omits some of them. The repertoire includes 55,000 to 70,000 clones, roughly 89% of them detected once, and around 5.9% sits in the top ten. The specimen was PBMCs. The source of these receptors is a man in his 60s with colorectal cancer.

This clone appeared once. The rearrangement uses TRBV9 and TRBJ1-6; 8 positions match TRBD1. From germline, CDR1 is SGDLS and CDR2 YYNGEE. Germline trimming cut 0 bases from V and 6 bases from J; bases unmatched to any gene: 5. The CDR3 consists of 16 residues. The chain's CDR3 is CASSVGPGTGNSPLHF. The CDR3 DNA reads as TGTGCCAGCAGCGTAGGACCCGGGACAGGTAATTCACCCCTCCACTTT.

The CDR3 DNA reads TGCAGCGTTGAACCGGGGACCTACAATGAGCAGTTCTTC. Translated, it gives CSVEPGTYNEQFF. V is TRBV29-1 and J is TRBJ2-1, with a tentative D call TRBD2 (5 bases). The germline V gene encodes CDR1 SQVTM and CDR2 ANQGSEA. The ends were cut back, 2 bases at V and 2 bases at J, with 7 bases in the middle. This CDR3 has 13 amino acids.

This clone came up a few times. V gene TRBV4-3 combines with J gene TRBJ2-3; D perhaps matches TRBD2 (5 bases). Germline assignment: CDR1 LGHNA and CDR2 YSLEER. V lost 2 bases, J lost 0 bases, and 15 bases lay in between. This CDR3 region has 17 residues. CDR3 sequence: CASSQRPDYSSTDTQYF. The CDR3 region has the DNA TGCGCCAGCAGCCAAAGACCAGACTACTCTAGCACAGATACGCAGTATTTT.

This clone showed up just a few times. This chain joins TRBV4-2 and TRBJ2-1, with 8 bases that match TRBD2. With V trimmed by 1 base and J by 4 bases, 9 bases remained unmatched. The CDR3 covers 17 residues. Germline CDR1 LGHNA, CDR2 YNFKEQ. CDR3: CASSQVSAGGGYNEQFF. The CDR3 DNA reads TGTGCCAGCAGCCAAGTTTCGGCGGGGGGAGGATACAATGAGCAGTTCTTC.

This clone appeared a single time. The V gene is TRBV19, the J gene TRBJ2-3; D gene ambiguous. The CDR3 contains 14 residues. CDR1 LNHDA and CDR2 SQIVND come from the germline V gene (reference sequence). The ends were cut back, 0 bases at V and 2 bases at J, with 6 bases in the middle. The DNA of the CDR3 is TGTGCCAGTAGTATAGATTCCTACACAGATACGCAGTATTTT. It codes for CASSIDSYTDTQYF.

This sequence joins TRBV28 and TRBJ2-3, with 10 bases lining up with TRBD2. CDR3 length equals 19 residues. Germline V gene data show CDR1 as MDHEN and CDR2 as SYDVKM. V trimming: 2 bases; J trimming: 2 bases; junction bases outside the gene matches: 13. The chain's CDR3 is CASSLTSWLAGVDTDTQYF. The CDR3 DNA is TGTGCCAGCAGTTTAACCTCTTGGCTAGCGGGGGTAGACACAGATACGCAGTATTTT. Filled out from reference TRBV28 and TRBJ2-3, the complete variable domain reads DVKVTQSSRYLVKRTGEKVFLECVQDMDHENMFWYRQDPGLGLRLIYFSYDVKMKEKGDIPEGYSVSREKKERFSLILESASTNQTSMYLCASSLTSWLAGVDTDTQYFGPGTRLTVL.

The chain combines TRBV5-1 with TRBJ2-2; D not certain. The CDR3 has 15 residues. Germline CDR1 SGHRS, CDR2 YFSETQ. Trimming took 3 bases from V and 6 from J, leaving 15 bases between them. CDR3 nucleotide sequence: TGCGCCAGCAGCTCTAGTGTGGCCCCCGCCGGGGAGCTGTTTTTT. Amino acid sequence: CASSSSVAPAGELFF.

This chain connects TRBV4-3 to TRBJ2-3; D unresolved. The CDR3 has 14 amino acids. Germline lookup yields CDR1 LGHNA and CDR2 YSLEER. V lost 4 bases to trimming and J lost 2 bases, with 10 bases between them. CDR3 loop: CASSPLGLTDTQYF. The CDR3 DNA reads as TGCGCCAGCAGCCCCCTGGGTCTCACAGATACGCAGTATTTT.

V gene TRBV6-5 combines with J gene TRBJ2-6; D is unresolved. Between the trimmed V and J ends, which lost 7 bases and 0 bases, there was a span of 10 bases. CDR3 length: 15 residues. Per the germline V gene, CDR1 is MNHEY and CDR2 is SVGAGI. The DNA of the CDR3 is TGTGCCAGCACCGGACCGGACTCTGGGGCCAACGTCCTGACTTTC. This translates into CASTGPDSGANVLTF.

The chain links TRBV5-1 to TRBJ1-6, with D perhaps matching TRBD1 (6 bases). CDR1 SGHRS and CDR2 YFSETQ come from the germline V gene. V lost 2 bases to trimming and J lost 7 bases, with 10 bases between them. This CDR3 is built from 14 residues. The CDR3 reads CASSFNRENSPLHF. The CDR3 region has the DNA TGCGCCAGCAGCTTCAACAGGGAAAATTCACCCCTCCACTTT.

The J gene is TRBJ2-7, the V gene TRBV7-2, with D possibly TRBD1 on 5 matching bases. The germline gives CDR1 SGHTA, CDR2 FQGNSA. Trimming removed 5 bases from V and 5 bases from J, with 16 bases in between. The CDR3 totals 14 residues. The CDR3 DNA reads as TGTGCCAGCAGCGTAGTTTGGGGCGGCGACGAGCAGTACTTC. This encodes CASSVVWGGDEQYF.

The V call is TRBV9, the J call TRBJ1-2; D ambiguous. The CDR3 is 14 amino acids. CDR1 is SGDLS, CDR2 YYNGEE, per germline. V dropped 1 base and J dropped 8 bases, with 15 bases sitting between them. CDR3 protein: CASSVKSRDTGYTF. CDR3 nucleotides: TGTGCCAGCAGCGTAAAGAGTAGGGATACGGGCTACACCTTC.

The CDR3 loop is CASSLVSGSYEQYF. CDR3 DNA: TGTGCCAGCAGCTTAGTCTCTGGCAGTTACGAGCAGTACTTC. The chain couples TRBV11-2 to TRBJ2-7; D is undetermined. The germline V gene has CDR1 SGHAT and CDR2 FQNNGV. The germline V and J ends were trimmed by 1 base and 4 bases, with 11 bases remaining between them. The CDR3 covers 14 residues.

The chain couples TRBV12-3 or TRBV12-4 to TRBJ1-4; D unclear. The CDR3 sequence is 11 residues long. Trimming left V 4 bases short and J 8 bases short, with 5 bases between. The CDR3 DNA follows: TGTGCCAGCAGTTCGGGAGAAAAACTGTTTTTT. Protein sequence: CASSSGEKLFF.

The V and J genes are TRBV14 and TRBJ1-2, with D perhaps TRBD1 (6 bases). Trimming removed 3 bases at V and 4 bases at J, with 12 bases between. In germline, CDR1 is SGHDN, CDR2 FVKESK. The CDR3 is 14 amino acids. CDR3: CASSQGAGAYGYTF. DNA of the CDR3: TGTGCCAGCAGCCAGGGGGCAGGGGCCTATGGCTACACCTTC.

This clone showed up just once. The V gene is TRBV7-3, the J gene TRBJ1-6; no clear D. CDR1 SGHTA and CDR2 FQGTGA come from the germline V gene. Trimming stripped 7 bases from V and 6 bases from J, with 10 bases between. The CDR3 runs to 13 residues. CDR3 protein: CASKRAINSPLHF. In DNA, the CDR3 is TGTGCCAGCAAAAGGGCGATTAATTCACCCCTCCACTTT.

This rearrangement joins TRBV11-2 to TRBJ1-2, with 7 nucleotides matching TRBD1. V was clipped by 5 bases and J by 3 bases; unmatched bases: 3. Germline V gene lookup returns CDR1 SGHAT and CDR2 FQNNGV. The CDR3 has 13 residues. The CDR3 protein is CASSQDRHYGYTF. The CDR3 DNA is TGTGCCAGCAGCCAGGACAGGCACTATGGCTACACCTTC. Variable domain in full (rest from reference TRBV11-2 and TRBJ1-2): EAGVAQSPRYKIIEKRQSVAFWCNPISGHATLYWYQQILGQGPKLLIQFQNNGVVDDSQLPKDRFSAERLKGVDSTLKIQPAKLEDSAVYLCASSQDRHYGYTFGSGTRLTVV.

This chain connects TRBV2 to TRBJ2-1; D gene ambiguous. Germline V gene lookup returns CDR1 SNHLY and CDR2 FYNNEI. Trimming took 1 base from V and 6 from J, leaving 7 bases between them. The CDR3 spans 13 residues. The CDR3: CASSEGFRNEQFF. Written as DNA, the CDR3 is TGTGCCAGCAGTGAAGGTTTCCGCAATGAGCAGTTCTTC.

The rearrangement uses TRBV7-2 and TRBJ2-6, with 7 positions matching TRBD1. With V trimmed by 4 bases and J by 0 bases, 6 bases remained unmatched. Germline assignment: CDR1 SGHTA and CDR2 FQGNSA. The CDR3 is 17 amino acids. The CDR3 nucleotides read TGTGCCAGCAGCTCCGGGACAGTGAGCTCTGGGGCCAACGTCCTGACTTTC. This codes for CASSSGTVSSGANVLTF.

The chain employs TRBV7-9 and TRBJ2-7, with no clear D. This CDR3 region has 13 residues. Germline V CDR1 and CDR2: SEHNR, FQNEAQ (reference sequence). Trimming removed 8 bases at V and 4 bases at J, with 15 bases between. The CDR3 nucleotides are TGTGCCAGCGGAAAAGGCAGAGATTACGAGCAGTACTTC. Translation gives CASGKGRDYEQYF.

The chain has TRBV4-1 and TRBJ2-3; a possible D gene is TRBD1 (5 bases). CDR3 size: 15 residues. V shed 4 bases and J shed 2 bases, with 13 bases lying between them. In germline, CDR1 is MGHRA, CDR2 YSYEKL. The CDR3 DNA reads as TGCGCCAGCAGCCTTACTTACAGGTTCACAGATACGCAGTATTTT. This codes for CASSLTYRFTDTQYF.

The V and J genes are TRBV7-9 and TRBJ2-1, with 8 bases aligning to TRBD2. V lost 5 bases to trimming and J lost 6 bases; unmatched junction nucleotides: 9. Germline assignment: CDR1 SEHNR and CDR2 FQNEAQ (reference sequence). CDR3 length: 15 residues. CDR3 in amino acids: CASSPIGRGANEQFF. DNA for the CDR3: TGTGCCAGCAGCCCGATCGGGCGGGGGGCCAATGAGCAGTTCTTC.

The chain has TRBV11-3 and TRBJ1-1; D not certain. The ends were cut back, 5 bases at V and 5 bases at J, with 15 bases in the middle. Germline CDR1 is SGHNT and CDR2 is YENEEA. This CDR3 is built from 14 residues. The CDR3: CASSPLKRSTEAFF. The DNA of the CDR3 is TGTGCCAGCAGCCCCCTGAAACGATCGACTGAAGCTTTCTTT.

This chain uses TRBV13 with TRBJ1-6; weak D call: TRBD1 (5 bases). The CDR3 runs 16 residues. V shed 3 bases and J shed 10 bases, with 19 bases lying between them. Germline V CDR1 and CDR2: PRHDT, FYEKMQ (reference sequence). CDR3 DNA: TGTGCCAGCAGCTTGGGGTTGACAGTAATGGGCTCACCCCTCCACTTT. As protein: CASSLGLTVMGSPLHF.

The chain uses TRBV18 and TRBJ1-1, with unresolved D. Germline-derived CDR1 and CDR2 are KGHSH and LQKENI. V was trimmed by 0 bases and J by 6 bases, leaving 11 bases between them. This CDR3 spans 14 amino acids. The CDR3 coding sequence is TGTGCCAGCTCACCACCGTCGGAGTTCCCTGAAGCTTTCTTT. Translated, it gives CASSPPSEFPEAFF. The full variable domain, rest sourced from reference TRBV18 and TRBJ1-1, is NAGVMQNPRHLVRRRGQEARLRCSPMKGHSHVYWYRQLPEEGLKFMVYLQKENIIDESGMPKERFSAEFPKEGPSILRIQQVVRGDSAAYFCASSPPSEFPEAFFGQGTRLTVV.